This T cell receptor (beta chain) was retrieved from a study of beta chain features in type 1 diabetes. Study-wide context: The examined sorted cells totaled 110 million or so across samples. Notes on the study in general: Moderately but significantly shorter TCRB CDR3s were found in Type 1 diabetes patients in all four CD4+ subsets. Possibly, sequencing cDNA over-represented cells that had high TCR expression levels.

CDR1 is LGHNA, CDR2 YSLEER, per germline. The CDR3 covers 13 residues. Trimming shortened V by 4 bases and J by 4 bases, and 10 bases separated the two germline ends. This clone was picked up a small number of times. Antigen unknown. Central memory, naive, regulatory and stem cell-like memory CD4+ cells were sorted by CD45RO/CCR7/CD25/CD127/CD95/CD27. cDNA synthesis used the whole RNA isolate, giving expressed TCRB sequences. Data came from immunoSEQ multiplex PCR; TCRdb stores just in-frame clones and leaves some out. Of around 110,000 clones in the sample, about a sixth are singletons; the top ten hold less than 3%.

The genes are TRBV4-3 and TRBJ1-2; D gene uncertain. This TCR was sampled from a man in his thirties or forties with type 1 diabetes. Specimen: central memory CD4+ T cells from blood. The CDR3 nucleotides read TGCGCCAGCAGCCCCGAAGGGAGCTATGGCTACACCTTC. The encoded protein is CASSPEGSYGYTF.